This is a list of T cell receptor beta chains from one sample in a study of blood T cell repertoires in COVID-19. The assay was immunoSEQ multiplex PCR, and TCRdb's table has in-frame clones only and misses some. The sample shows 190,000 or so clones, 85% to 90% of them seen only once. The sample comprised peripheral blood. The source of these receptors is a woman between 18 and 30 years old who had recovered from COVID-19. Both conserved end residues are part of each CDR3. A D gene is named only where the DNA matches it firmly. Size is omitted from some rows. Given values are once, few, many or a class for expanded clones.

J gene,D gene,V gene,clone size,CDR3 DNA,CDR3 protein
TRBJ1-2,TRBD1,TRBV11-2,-,TGTGCCAGCAGCCGAACAGGGGCAGGATATGGCTACACCTTC,CASSRTGAGYGYTF
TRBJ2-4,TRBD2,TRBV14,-,TGTGCCAGCAGCTTTGGGGGGGGAATCGATCAGTACTTC,CASSFGGGIDQYF
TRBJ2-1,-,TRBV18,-,TGTGCCAGCTCACCCCTGGACTCCCCATACGGTCGGCAGTTCTTC,CASSPLDSPYGRQFF
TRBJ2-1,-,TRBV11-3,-,TGTGCCAGCAGCCCCATAGCTGGAGTTAATGAGCAGTTCTTC,CASSPIAGVNEQFF
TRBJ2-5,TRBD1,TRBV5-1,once,TGCGCCAGCAGCTTGGATCGACAGGGATGGGAGACCCAGTACTTC,CASSLDRQGWETQYF
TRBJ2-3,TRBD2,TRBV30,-,TGTGCCCGTACTAGCGGGAGAACAGATACGCAGTATTTT,CARTSGRTDTQYF
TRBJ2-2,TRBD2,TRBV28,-,TGTGCCAGCAGTCCACCCGGACTAGCGGGGGAGACCGGGGAGCTGTTTTTT,CASSPPGLAGETGELFF
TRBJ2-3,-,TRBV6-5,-,TGTGCCAGCAGGTCGGTCGGGAAAACAGATACGCAGTATTTT,CASRSVGKTDTQYF
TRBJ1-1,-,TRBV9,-,TGTGCCAGCAGCGAGGACAGGAACACTGAAGCTTTCTTT,CASSEDRNTEAFF
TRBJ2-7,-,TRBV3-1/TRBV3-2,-,TGTGCCAGCAGCCAAGAAAACAGCGGCCTTCCTACCTACGAGCAGTACTTC,CASSQENSGLPTYEQYF
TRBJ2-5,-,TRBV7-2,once,TGTGCCAGCAGCCCGGGGGTCGGGGAGACCCAGTACTTC,CASSPGVGETQYF
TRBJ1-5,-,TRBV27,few,TGTGCCAGCAGTTTAAAGGGCAGGGCCAATCAGCCCCAGCATTTT,CASSLKGRANQPQHF
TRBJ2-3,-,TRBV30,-,TGTGCCTGGAGTTTTACGGGCGGGAGCACAGATACGCAGTATTTT,CAWSFTGGSTDTQYF
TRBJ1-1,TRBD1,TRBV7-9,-,TGTGCCAGCCTCGACAGGGGGCAAAAAGCTTTCTTT,CASLDRGQKAFF
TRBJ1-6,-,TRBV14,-,TGTGCCAGCAGCTCCTTTATCCCGGGACACTATAATTCACCCCTCCACTTT,CASSSFIPGHYNSPLHF
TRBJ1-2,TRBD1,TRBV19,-,TGTGCCAGTAGCCCGGGACAGCTCTATGGCTACACCTTC,CASSPGQLYGYTF
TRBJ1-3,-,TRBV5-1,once,TGCGCCAGCAGCTCGGGGGGAAACCAGGGGACTGCCTCTGGAAACACCATATATTTT,CASSSGGNQGTASGNTIYF
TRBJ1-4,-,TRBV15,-,TGTGCCACCAGCAGTGATCGGCAGGGGAGTGAAAAACTGTTTTTT,CATSSDRQGSEKLFF
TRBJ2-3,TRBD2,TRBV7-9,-,TGTGCCAGCAGCTTAGGTTTAGCGGGAGAACACTCGGATACGCAGTATTTT,CASSLGLAGEHSDTQYF
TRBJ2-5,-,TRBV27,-,TGTGCCAGCAGGACTGCGACTAGGGGTTGGGAGACCCAGTACTTC,CASRTATRGWETQYF
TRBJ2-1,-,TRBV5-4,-,TGTGCCAGCAGCTGGAGTACTAGCTTTGAGCAGTTCTTC,CASSWSTSFEQFF
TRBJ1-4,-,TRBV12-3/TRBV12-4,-,TGTGCCACCAAGGGGGAGGGCGATGAAAAACTGTTTTTT,CATKGEGDEKLFF
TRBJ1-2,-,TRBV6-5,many,TGTGCCAGCAGTTACGGCTTAGGCTACACCTTC,CASSYGLGYTF
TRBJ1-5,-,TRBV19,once,TGTGCCAGTAGTAGACACAGTTTAAATCAGCCCCAGCATTTT,CASSRHSLNQPQHF
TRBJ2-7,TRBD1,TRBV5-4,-,TGTGCCAGCAGCCCACAACCGGACAGGGGGAGCTACGAGCAGTACTTC,CASSPQPDRGSYEQYF
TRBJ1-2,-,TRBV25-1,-,TGTGCCAGCAGTGAAAGGGGGTTGAGGCCGGGACAACTCTATGGCTACACCTTC,CASSERGLRPGQLYGYTF
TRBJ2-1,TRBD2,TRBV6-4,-,TGTGCCAGCAGCGCCATCGGGACTAGCGGGAGCAATGAGCAGTTCTTC,CASSAIGTSGSNEQFF
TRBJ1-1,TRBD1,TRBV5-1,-,TGCGCCAGCAGAACGGACAGGGCGGACACTGAAGCTTTCTTT,CASRTDRADTEAFF
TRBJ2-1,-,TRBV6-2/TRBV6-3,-,TGTGCCAGCAGTTACATCGGTTACAATGAGCAGTTCTTC,CASSYIGYNEQFF
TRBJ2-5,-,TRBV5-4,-,TGTGCCAGCAGACTTAAGACAGGACAGCAAGAGACCCAGTACTTC,CASRLKTGQQETQYF
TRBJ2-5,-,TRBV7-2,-,TGTGCCAGCAGCTTATTGGGCGGGATAGGGGAGACCCAGTACTTC,CASSLLGGIGETQYF
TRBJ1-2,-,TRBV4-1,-,TGCGCCAGCAGCCACCCCCATGCAATGGAGGGCTACACCTTC,CASSHPHAMEGYTF
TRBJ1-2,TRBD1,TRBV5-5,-,TGTGCCAGCAGCTCGGGACAGAACTATGGCTACACCTTC,CASSSGQNYGYTF
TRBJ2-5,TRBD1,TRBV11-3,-,TGTGCCAGCAGCTCTTCTTATGGCAGACAGGGTCGTTTAGAGACCCAGTACTTC,CASSSSYGRQGRLETQYF
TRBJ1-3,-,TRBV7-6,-,TGTGCCAGCAGCCGAGGTAGCTCTGGAAACACCATATATTTT,CASSRGSSGNTIYF
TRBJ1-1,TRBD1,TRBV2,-,TGTGCCAGCACCATAGAAGGGGGCTCTGAAGCTTTCTTT,CASTIEGGSEAFF
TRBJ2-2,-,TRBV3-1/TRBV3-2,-,TGTGCCAGCAGCCAATTGGTGACAGTAAACACCGGGGAGCTGTTTTTT,CASSQLVTVNTGELFF
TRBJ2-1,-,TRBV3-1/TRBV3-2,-,TGTGCCAGCAGCCAAGATGGCGGGGACTTTTACAATGAGCAGTTCTTC,CASSQDGGDFYNEQFF
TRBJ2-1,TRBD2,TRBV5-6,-,TGTGCCAGCAGCCGACCGGGCGGGGGGGCAAATGAGCAGTTCTTC,CASSRPGGGANEQFF
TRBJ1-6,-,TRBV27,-,TGTGCCAGCAGTTCTGGAGCGATGAGGTCACCCCTCCACTTT,CASSSGAMRSPLHF
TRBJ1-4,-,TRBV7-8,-,TGTGCCAGCAGCTTACCTGGGGCGCAGAAGCTTTTT,CASSLPGAQKLF
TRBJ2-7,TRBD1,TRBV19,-,TGTGCCAGTAGCATAGACAGGGGCTACGAGCAGTACTTC,CASSIDRGYEQYF
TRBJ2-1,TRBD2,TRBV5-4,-,TGTGCCAGCAGCGCCGGGGACTATTACAATGAGCAGTTCTTC,CASSAGDYYNEQFF
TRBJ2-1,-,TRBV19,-,TGTGCCAGTAGTAATCGGCAGGGGGGACGTGATGAGCAGTTCTTC,CASSNRQGGRDEQFF
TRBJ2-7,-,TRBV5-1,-,TGCGCCAGCAGCTTGGGAGCAGGGGCGACCTACGAGCAGTACTTC,CASSLGAGATYEQYF
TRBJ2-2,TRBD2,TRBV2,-,TGTGCCAGCACCAACGGACTAGCGGGGGGGAACACCGGGGAGCTGTTTTTT,CASTNGLAGGNTGELFF